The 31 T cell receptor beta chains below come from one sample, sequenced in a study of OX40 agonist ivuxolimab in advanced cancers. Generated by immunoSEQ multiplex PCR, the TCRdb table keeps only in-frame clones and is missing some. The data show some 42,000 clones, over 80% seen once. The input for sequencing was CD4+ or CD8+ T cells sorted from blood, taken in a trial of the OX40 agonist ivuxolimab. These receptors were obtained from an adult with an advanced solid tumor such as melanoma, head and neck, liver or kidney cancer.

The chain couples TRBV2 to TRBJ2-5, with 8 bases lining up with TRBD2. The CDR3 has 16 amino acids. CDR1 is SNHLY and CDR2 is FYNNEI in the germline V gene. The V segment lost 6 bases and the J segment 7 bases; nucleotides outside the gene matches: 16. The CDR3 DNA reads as TGTGCCAGCAGCGCAAGTGGAGCAGCGGGAGAAGGGACCCAGTACTTC. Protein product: CASSASGAAGEGTQYF. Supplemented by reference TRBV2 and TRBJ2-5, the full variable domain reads EPEVTQTPSHQVTQMGQEVILRCVPISNHLYFYWYRQILGQKVEFLVSFYNNEISEKSEIFDDQFSVERPDGSNFTLKIRSTKLEDSAMYFCASSASGAAGEGTQYFGPGTRLLVL.

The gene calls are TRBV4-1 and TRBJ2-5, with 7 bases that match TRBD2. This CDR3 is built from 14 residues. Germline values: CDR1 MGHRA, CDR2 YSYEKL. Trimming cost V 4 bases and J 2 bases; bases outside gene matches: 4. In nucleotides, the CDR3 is TGCGCCAGCAGCCTTCAAGCGGGACAAGAGACCCAGTACTTC. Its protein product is CASSLQAGQETQYF.

DNA for the CDR3: TGCGCCAGCAGAGTTTCCTCCCCTGATACGCAGTATTTT. It is translated as CASRVSSPDTQYF. The V call is TRBV10-2, the J call TRBJ2-3, with unresolved D. The germline gives CDR1 WSHSY, CDR2 SAAADI. The CDR3 has 13 amino acids. The V gene lost 6 bases and the J gene lost 6 bases, with 13 bases spanning the gap.

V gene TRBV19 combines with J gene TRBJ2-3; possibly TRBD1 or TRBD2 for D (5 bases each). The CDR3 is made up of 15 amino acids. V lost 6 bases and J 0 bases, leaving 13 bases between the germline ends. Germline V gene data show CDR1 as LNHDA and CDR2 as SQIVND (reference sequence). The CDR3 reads CASRPPGLSTDTQYF. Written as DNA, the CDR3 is TGTGCCAGTAGACCTCCGGGGCTTAGCACAGATACGCAGTATTTT.

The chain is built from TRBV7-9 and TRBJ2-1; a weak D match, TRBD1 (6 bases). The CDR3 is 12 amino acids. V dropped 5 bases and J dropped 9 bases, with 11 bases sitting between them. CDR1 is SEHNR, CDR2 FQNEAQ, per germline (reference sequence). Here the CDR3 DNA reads TGTGCCAGCAGCGTGGGGGCCGCTGAGCAGTTCTTC. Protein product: CASSVGAAEQFF.

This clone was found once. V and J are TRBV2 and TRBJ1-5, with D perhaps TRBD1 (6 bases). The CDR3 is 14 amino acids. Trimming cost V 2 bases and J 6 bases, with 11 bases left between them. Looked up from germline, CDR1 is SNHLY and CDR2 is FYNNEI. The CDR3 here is CASSETGIVQPQHF. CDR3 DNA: TGTGCCAGCAGTGAAACAGGGATCGTTCAGCCCCAGCATTTT.

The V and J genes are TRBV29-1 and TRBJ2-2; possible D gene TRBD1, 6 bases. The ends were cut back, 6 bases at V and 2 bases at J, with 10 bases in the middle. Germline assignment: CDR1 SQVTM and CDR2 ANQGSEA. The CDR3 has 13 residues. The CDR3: CSVPDRNTGELFF. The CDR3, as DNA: TGCAGCGTCCCGGACAGAAACACCGGGGAGCTGTTTTTT.

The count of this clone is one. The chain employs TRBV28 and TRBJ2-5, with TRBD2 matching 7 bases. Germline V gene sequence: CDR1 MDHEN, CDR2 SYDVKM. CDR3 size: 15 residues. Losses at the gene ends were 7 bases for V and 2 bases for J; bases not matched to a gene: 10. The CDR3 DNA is TGTGCCAGCAACCTAAGTGGGGGGGGACAAGAGACCCAGTACTTC. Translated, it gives CASNLSGGGQETQYF.

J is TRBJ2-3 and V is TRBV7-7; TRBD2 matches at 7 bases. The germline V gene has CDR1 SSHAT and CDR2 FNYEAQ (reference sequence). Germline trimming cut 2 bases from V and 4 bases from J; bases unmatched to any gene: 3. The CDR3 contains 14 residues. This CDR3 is CASSLRGSADTQYF. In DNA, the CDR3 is TGTGCCAGCAGCTTACGCGGGAGCGCAGATACGCAGTATTTT.

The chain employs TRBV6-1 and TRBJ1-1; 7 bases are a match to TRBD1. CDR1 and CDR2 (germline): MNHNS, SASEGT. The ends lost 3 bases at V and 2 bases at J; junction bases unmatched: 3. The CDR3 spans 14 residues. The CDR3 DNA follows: TGTGCCAGCAGTGACAGGGGGGTAAACACTGAAGCTTTCTTT. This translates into CASSDRGVNTEAFF.

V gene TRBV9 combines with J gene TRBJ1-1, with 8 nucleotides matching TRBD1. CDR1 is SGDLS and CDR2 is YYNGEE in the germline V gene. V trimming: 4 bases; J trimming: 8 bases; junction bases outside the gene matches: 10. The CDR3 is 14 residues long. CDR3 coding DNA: TGTGCCAGCAGCCTAGGGACAGGACTAAAAGAAGCTTTCTTT. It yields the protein CASSLGTGLKEAFF. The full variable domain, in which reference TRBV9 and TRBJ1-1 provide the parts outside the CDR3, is DSGVTQTPKHLITATGQRVTLRCSPRSGDLSVYWYQQSLDQGLQFLIQYYNGEERAKGNILERFSAQQFPDLHSELNLSSLELGDSALYFCASSLGTGLKEAFFGQGTRLTVV.

As DNA, the CDR3 is TGTGCCAGCAGAGAAACAGGGTTTCAAACTGAAGCTTTCTTT. It specifies CASRETGFQTEAFF. The rearrangement uses TRBV2 and TRBJ1-1; TRBD1 is a possible D gene (6 bases). V was trimmed by 6 bases and J by 5 bases, leaving 16 bases between them. This CDR3 contains 14 residues. Germline lookup yields CDR1 SNHLY and CDR2 FYNNEI. Complete variable domain (other parts from reference TRBV2 and TRBJ1-1): EPEVTQTPSHQVTQMGQEVILRCVPISNHLYFYWYRQILGQKVEFLVSFYNNEISEKSEIFDDQFSVERPDGSNFTLKIRSTKLEDSAMYFCASRETGFQTEAFFGQGTRLTVV.

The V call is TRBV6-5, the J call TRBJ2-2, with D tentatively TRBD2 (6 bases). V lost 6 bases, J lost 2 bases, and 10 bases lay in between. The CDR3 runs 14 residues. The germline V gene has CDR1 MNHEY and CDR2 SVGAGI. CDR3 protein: CASRGTRNTGELFF. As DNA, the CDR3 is TGTGCCAGCAGGGGGACTCGAAACACCGGGGAGCTGTTTTTT.

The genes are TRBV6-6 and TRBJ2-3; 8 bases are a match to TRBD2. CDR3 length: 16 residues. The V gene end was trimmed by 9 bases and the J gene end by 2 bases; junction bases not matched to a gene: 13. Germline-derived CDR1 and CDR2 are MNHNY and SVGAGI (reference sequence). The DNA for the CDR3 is TGTGCCAGTAAGAGGCTAGCGGGCCTTCTCACAGATACGCAGTATTTT. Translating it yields CASKRLAGLLTDTQYF.

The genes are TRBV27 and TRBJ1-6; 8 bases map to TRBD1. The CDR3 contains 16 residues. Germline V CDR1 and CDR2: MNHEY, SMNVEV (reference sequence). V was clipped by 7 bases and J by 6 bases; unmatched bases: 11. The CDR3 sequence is CASNLGQGRINSPLHF. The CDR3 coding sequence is TGTGCCAGCAACCTAGGACAGGGAAGGATTAATTCACCCCTCCACTTT.

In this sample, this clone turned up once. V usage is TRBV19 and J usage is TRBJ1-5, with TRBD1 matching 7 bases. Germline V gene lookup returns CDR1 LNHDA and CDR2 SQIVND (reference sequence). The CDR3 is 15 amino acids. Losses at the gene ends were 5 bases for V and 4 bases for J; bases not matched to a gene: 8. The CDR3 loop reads CASSPGGDRNQPQHF. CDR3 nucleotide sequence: TGTGCCAGTAGTCCCGGGGGGGACAGAAATCAGCCCCAGCATTTT. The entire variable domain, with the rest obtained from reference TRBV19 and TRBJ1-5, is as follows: DGGITQSPKYLFRKEGQNVTLSCEQNLNHDAMYWYRQDPGQGLRLIYYSQIVNDFQKGDIAEGYSVSREKKESFPLTVTSAQKNPTAFYLCASSPGGDRNQPQHFGDGTRLSIL.

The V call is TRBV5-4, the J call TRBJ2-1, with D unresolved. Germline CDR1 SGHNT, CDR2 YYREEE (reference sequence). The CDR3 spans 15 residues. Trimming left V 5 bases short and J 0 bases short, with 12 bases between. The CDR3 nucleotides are TGTGCCAGCAGTCCGAAAAGTTACTCCTACAATGAGCAGTTCTTC. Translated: CASSPKSYSYNEQFF.

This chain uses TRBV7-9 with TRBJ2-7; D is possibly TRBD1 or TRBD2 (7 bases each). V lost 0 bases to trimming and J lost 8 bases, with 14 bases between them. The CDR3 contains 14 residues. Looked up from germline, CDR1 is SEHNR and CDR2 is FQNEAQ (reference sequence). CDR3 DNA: TGTGCCAGCAGCTTAGCTGGGAGGGGGCGACAGCAGTACTTC. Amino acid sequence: CASSLAGRGRQQYF.

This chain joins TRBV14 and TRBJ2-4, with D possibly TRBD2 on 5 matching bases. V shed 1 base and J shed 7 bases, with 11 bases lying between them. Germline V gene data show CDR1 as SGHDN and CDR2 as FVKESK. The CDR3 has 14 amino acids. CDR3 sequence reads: CASSQAGLVNIQYF. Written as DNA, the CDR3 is TGTGCCAGCAGCCAAGCGGGGTTGGTCAACATTCAGTACTTC. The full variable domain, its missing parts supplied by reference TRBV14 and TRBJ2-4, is EAGVTQFPSHSVIEKGQTVTLRCDPISGHDNLYWYRRVMGKEIKFLLHFVKESKQDESGMPNNRFLAERTGGTYSTLKVQPAELEDSGVYFCASSQAGLVNIQYFGAGTRLSVL.

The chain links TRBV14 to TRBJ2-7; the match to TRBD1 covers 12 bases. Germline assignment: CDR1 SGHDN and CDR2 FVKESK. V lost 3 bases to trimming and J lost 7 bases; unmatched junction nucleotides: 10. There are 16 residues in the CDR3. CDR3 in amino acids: CASSHGTGGVRGEQYF. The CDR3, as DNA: TGTGCCAGCAGCCACGGGACAGGGGGCGTTCGTGGAGAGCAGTACTTC.

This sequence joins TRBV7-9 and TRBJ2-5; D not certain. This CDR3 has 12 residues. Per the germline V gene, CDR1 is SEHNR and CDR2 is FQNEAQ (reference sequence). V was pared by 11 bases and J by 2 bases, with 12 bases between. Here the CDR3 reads CAPRRLQETQYF. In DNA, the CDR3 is TGTGCCCCCCGTAGGTTGCAAGAGACCCAGTACTTC.

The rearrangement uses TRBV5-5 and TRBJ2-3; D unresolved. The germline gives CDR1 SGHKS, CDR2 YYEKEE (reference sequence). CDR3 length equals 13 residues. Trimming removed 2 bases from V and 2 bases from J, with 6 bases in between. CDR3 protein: CASSFHDTDTQYF. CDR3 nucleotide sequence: TGTGCCAGCAGCTTCCATGACACAGATACGCAGTATTTT.

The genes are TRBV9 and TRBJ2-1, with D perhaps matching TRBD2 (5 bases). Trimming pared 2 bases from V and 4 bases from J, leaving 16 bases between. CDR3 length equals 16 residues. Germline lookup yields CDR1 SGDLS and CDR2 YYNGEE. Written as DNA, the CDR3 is TGTGCCAGCAGCGTCGAAATGGTAGCGCGTTACAATGAGCAGTTCTTC. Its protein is CASSVEMVARYNEQFF.

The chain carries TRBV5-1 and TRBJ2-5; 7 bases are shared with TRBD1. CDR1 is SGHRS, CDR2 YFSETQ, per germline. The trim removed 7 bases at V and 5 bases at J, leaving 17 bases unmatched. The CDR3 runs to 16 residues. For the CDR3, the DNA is TGCGCCAGCGGCGCTCTCCCCACAGGGGTACGGGAGACCCAGTACTTC. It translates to CASGALPTGVRETQYF.

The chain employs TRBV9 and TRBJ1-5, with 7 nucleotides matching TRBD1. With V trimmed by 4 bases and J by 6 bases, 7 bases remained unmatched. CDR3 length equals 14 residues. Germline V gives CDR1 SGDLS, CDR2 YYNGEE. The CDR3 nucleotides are TGTGCCAGCAGCCCGAGCGGGACAGCTCAGCCCCAGCATTTT. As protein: CASSPSGTAQPQHF.

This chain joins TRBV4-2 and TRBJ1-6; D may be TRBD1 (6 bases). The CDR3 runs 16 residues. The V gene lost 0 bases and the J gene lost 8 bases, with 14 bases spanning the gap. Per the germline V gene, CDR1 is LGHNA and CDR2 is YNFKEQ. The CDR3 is CASSQEGGRIDSPLHF. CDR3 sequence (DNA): TGTGCCAGCAGCCAAGAGGGGGGGCGAATAGATTCACCCCTCCACTTT.

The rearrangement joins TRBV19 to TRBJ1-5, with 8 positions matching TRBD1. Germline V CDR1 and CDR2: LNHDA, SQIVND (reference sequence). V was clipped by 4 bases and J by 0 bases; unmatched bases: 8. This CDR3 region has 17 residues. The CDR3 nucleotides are TGTGCCAGTAGTAGAGCCCCTGGACAGGGTAGCAATCAGCCCCAGCATTTT. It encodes CASSRAPGQGSNQPQHF.

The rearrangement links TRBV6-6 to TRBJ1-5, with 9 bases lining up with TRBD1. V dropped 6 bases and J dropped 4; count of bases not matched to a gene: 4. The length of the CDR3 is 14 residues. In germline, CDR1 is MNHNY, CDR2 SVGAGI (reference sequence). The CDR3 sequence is CASSPGQGNQPQHF. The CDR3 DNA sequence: TGTGCCAGCAGCCCCGGACAGGGGAATCAGCCCCAGCATTTT.

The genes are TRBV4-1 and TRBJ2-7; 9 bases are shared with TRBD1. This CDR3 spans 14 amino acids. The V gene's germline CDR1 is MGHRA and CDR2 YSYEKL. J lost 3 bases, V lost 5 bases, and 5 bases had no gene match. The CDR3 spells CASSTRDRVYEQYF. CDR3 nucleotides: TGCGCCAGCAGCACCCGGGACAGGGTCTACGAGCAGTACTTC.

CDR3 residues: CASSESSGGEQFF. The CDR3 bases are TGTGCCAGCAGTGAAAGTTCCGGGGGTGAGCAGTTCTTC. This rearrangement joins TRBV6-1 to TRBJ2-1, with a possible D match to TRBD2 (6 bases). The CDR3 sequence is 13 residues long. Per germline, CDR1 MNHNS and CDR2 SASEGT. V shed 2 bases and J shed 9 bases, with 11 bases lying between them.

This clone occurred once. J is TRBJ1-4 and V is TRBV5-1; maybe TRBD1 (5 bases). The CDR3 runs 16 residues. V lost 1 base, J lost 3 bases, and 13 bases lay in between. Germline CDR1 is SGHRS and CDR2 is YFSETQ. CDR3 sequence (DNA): TGCGCCAGCAGCTTGAACACAGGAGATGCTAATGAAAAACTGTTTTTT. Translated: CASSLNTGDANEKLFF.